This TCR beta chain is from a study of cytotoxic CD8 clonotypes in ibrutinib-treated CLL. Overall study context: Response specimens were obtained following a median treatment duration of about twelve months, with a range of 6 to 36. Findings and caveats of the study: Rising at ibrutinib response, clonality subsequently fell back toward baseline at progression.

As to this clone: Its antigen is not identified.

The planned depth of sequencing spanned 1 in 200,000 to 1 in 1 million T cells. Profiling relied on immunoSEQ multiplex PCR, and the TCRdb table lists in-frame clones only, not all of them. The repertoire includes approximately 70,000 clones, just over 90% of them detected once, and 3% to 3.5% sits in the top ten. V was pared by 0 bases and J by 5 bases, with 7 bases between. This CDR3 has 13 amino acids. The germline V gene encodes CDR1 SGHNT and CDR2 YENEEA. For TCR beta libraries, roughly 1.9 micrograms of genomic DNA were obtained from cryopreserved PBMCs. Sequencing was performed on PBMCs, taken after 12 months of ibrutinib treatment. The TCR comes from a human donor with chronic lymphocytic leukemia. The genes are TRBV11-3 and TRBJ2-5; D not resolved. The CDR3 spells CASSLEGRETQYF. CDR3 bases: TGTGCCAGCAGCTTAGAAGGACGGGAGACCCAGTACTTC.